This passage covers 2 T cell receptor beta chains from one sample sequenced in a study of shared clonotypes between healthy human individuals. The table came from immunoSEQ multiplex PCR; TCRdb's copy has only in-frame clones and leaves some out. The data hold about 1.5 million clones, with 95% to 97% observed a single time. Material for sequencing was naive CD4+ T cells sorted from blood. The subset is: CD45RA+ positively selected. The source is a man younger than 45 in good health.

This clone occurred once. The chain has TRBV7-6 and TRBJ2-1; 11 bases are shared with TRBD2. Germline CDR1 is SGHVS and CDR2 is FNYEAQ. V lost 0 bases to trimming and J lost 4 bases; unmatched junction nucleotides: 11. This CDR3 is built from 19 residues. The chain's CDR3 is CASSLAAPLAGVLYNEQFF. CDR3 sequence (DNA): TGTGCCAGCAGCTTAGCCGCCCCACTAGCGGGAGTACTGTACAATGAGCAGTTCTTC.

The chain employs TRBV5-5 and TRBJ2-1; 8 nucleotides align to TRBD2. With V trimmed by 2 bases and J by 3 bases, 10 bases remained unmatched. CDR3 length: 17 amino acids. CDR1 is SGHKS and CDR2 is YYEKEE in the germline V gene (reference sequence). The CDR3 nucleotides are TGTGCCAGCAGCTTTTTTTTAAGTAGCGGGGTCTACAATGAGCAGTTCTTC. Translated, it gives CASSFFLSSGVYNEQFF. The full variable domain, its missing parts supplied by reference TRBV5-5 and TRBJ2-1, is DAGVTQSPTHLIKTRGQQVTLRCSPISGHKSVSWYQQVLGQGPQFIFQYYEKEERGRGNFPDRFSARQFPNYSSELNVNALLLGDSALYLCASSFFLSSGVYNEQFFGPGTRLTVL.